One sample yielded the 14 T cell receptor beta chains listed below, sequenced in a study of spatial heterogeneity in lung cancer. The time point here: blood at routine non-recurrence follow-up after resection. TCRdb analysed the 5' RACE reads with MiXCR anew, one entry per CDR3 protein. The sample has 8,500 to 14,000 distinct CDR3 sequences, about a tenth seen once. This specimen was PBMCs, taken at follow-up. The source of these receptors is a female donor with early-stage non-small cell lung cancer.

This clonotype was counted many times. V gene TRBV20-1 combines with J gene TRBJ1-2, with 8 nucleotides matching TRBD1. This CDR3 is built from 16 residues. Looked up from germline, CDR1 is DFQATT and CDR2 is SNEGSKA (reference sequence). Trimming cost V 0 bases and J 5 bases; bases outside gene matches: 11. The CDR3 DNA reads as TGCAGTGCTAGAGATAATGCGGACAGGGTGAGATATGGCTACACCTTC. Protein sequence: CSARDNADRVRYGYTF.

This clonotype was found many times. The chain joins TRBV7-9 to TRBJ2-1, with 7 positions matching TRBD2. The CDR3 runs to 14 residues. With V trimmed by 5 bases and J by 6 bases, 7 bases remained unmatched. Germline CDR1 reads SEHNR; CDR2 reads FQNEAQ (reference sequence). In DNA form, the CDR3 reads TGTGCCAGCAGCCCGAGCGGGGACCTCAATGAGCAGTTCTTC. It is translated as CASSPSGDLNEQFF.

This clonotype was detected many times. Written as DNA, the CDR3 is TGTGCCAGCAGCTTAGGACTAGCGGGAGTTTCGAATACGCAGTATTTT. Encoded protein: CASSLGLAGVSNTQYF. V and J are TRBV7-2 and TRBJ2-3; 12 positions agree with TRBD2. Losses at the gene ends were 1 base for V and 7 bases for J; bases not matched to a gene: 6. Germline V gene lookup returns CDR1 SGHTA and CDR2 FQGNSA. This CDR3 region has 16 residues.

The table lists this clonotype with many counts. CDR3 residues: CAIRGEAGAYEQYF. DNA of the CDR3: TGTGCCATCCGAGGGGAAGCGGGAGCCTACGAGCAGTACTTC. The chain is built from TRBV6-2 or TRBV6-3 and TRBJ2-7; 8 bases align to TRBD2. The CDR3 is made up of 14 amino acids. With V trimmed by 10 bases and J by 2 bases, 10 bases remained unmatched. Germline CDR1 MNHEY, CDR2 SVGEGT.

Many counts were recorded for this clonotype. This sequence joins TRBV20-1 and TRBJ1-1; D is undetermined. This CDR3 region has 12 residues. Germline CDR1 DFQATT, CDR2 SNEGSKA (reference sequence). Between the trimmed V and J ends, which lost 3 bases and 4 bases, there was a span of 9 bases. The CDR3 bases are TGCAGTGCTAGGATACGGGGCACTGAAGCTTTCTTT. It codes for CSARIRGTEAFF.

This clonotype showed up many times. This chain links TRBV4-3 with TRBJ1-2, with TRBD1 identical over 7 bases. Trimming removed 4 bases from V and 3 bases from J; junction bases left unmatched: 8. Germline loops: CDR1 LGHNA, CDR2 YSLEER. The CDR3 sequence is 15 residues long. The CDR3 is CASSPSGGTYYGYTF. The CDR3 DNA sequence: TGCGCCAGCAGCCCTTCAGGGGGGACGTACTATGGCTACACCTTC.

This clonotype has a count of ten or more. The CDR3 is CASSLTGQSYEQYF. CDR3 bases: TGCGCCAGCAGCTTGACGGGACAGTCCTACGAGCAGTACTTC. J is TRBJ2-7 and V is TRBV5-1, with 7 nucleotides matching TRBD1. Germline-derived CDR1 and CDR2 are SGHRS and YFSETQ. With V trimmed by 1 base and J by 1 base, 2 bases remained unmatched. The CDR3 loop spans 14 amino acids.

The sample holds many counts of this clonotype. V gene TRBV28 combines with J gene TRBJ2-3, with D unresolved. V lost 2 bases and J lost 6, with 9 bases in between. Germline V gene data show CDR1 as MDHEN and CDR2 as SYDVKM. The CDR3 spans 13 residues. The CDR3 DNA is TGTGCCAGCAGTTTACTGGTTGCGGATACGCAGTATTTT. Translating it yields CASSLLVADTQYF.

This clonotype was picked up many times. The chain combines TRBV10-3 with TRBJ2-7; no clear D. CDR1 and CDR2 (germline): ENHRY, SYGVKD. The CDR3 is made up of 13 amino acids. The germline V and J ends were trimmed by 2 bases and 5 bases, with 10 bases remaining between them. The CDR3 DNA is TGTGCCATCAGTGAGCCCCCGCGTGACGAGCAGTACTTC. Its protein product is CAISEPPRDEQYF.

This clonotype has ten or more counts. The chain has TRBV12-3 or TRBV12-4 and TRBJ1-2; maybe TRBD1 (5 bases). The CDR3 runs 15 residues. Trimming took 5 bases from V and 4 from J, leaving 17 bases between them. Here the CDR3 DNA reads TGTGCCAGCAGTCCCTACCTCAGGGTCCCCTATGGCTACACCTTC. Its translation is CASSPYLRVPYGYTF.

This clonotype has at least ten counts. V is TRBV7-9 and J is TRBJ2-3; D tentatively fits TRBD1 or TRBD2 (5 bases each). Germline V gene data show CDR1 as SEHNR and CDR2 as FQNEAQ (reference sequence). The CDR3 loop spans 14 amino acids. V was clipped by 5 bases and J by 6 bases, with 15 bases between them. CDR3 amino acids: CASSPTGGGDTQYF. CDR3 DNA sequence: TGTGCCAGCAGCCCCACTGGGGGTGGGGATACGCAGTATTTT. Based on the CDR3 plus reference TRBV7-9 and TRBJ2-3, the full variable domain is DTGVSQNPRHKITKRGQNVTFRCDPISEHNRLYWYRQTLGQGPEFLTYFQNEAQLEKSRLLSDRFSAERPKGSFSTLEIQRTEQGDSAMYLCASSPTGGGDTQYFGPGTRLTVL.

This clonotype has a count of ten or more. The CDR3 here is CASSSSTRLRKEKLFF. In DNA, the CDR3 is TGTGCCAGCAGTTCCTCTACGCGTCTGAGGAAGGAAAAACTGTTTTTT. This chain joins TRBV28 and TRBJ1-4; D gene uncertain. This CDR3 has 16 residues. V dropped 4 bases and J dropped 8 bases, with 20 bases sitting between them. Germline CDR1 MDHEN, CDR2 SYDVKM.

This clonotype was detected many times. This chain connects TRBV24-1 to TRBJ2-1; 7 bases map to TRBD2. With 7 bases clipped from V and 4 bases from J, the junction kept 3 bases outside the gene matches. The CDR3 length is 13 residues. The V gene's germline CDR1 is KGHDR and CDR2 SFDVKD. CDR3 region: CATSISGYNEQFF. The CDR3 DNA sequence: TGTGCCACCAGCATTAGCGGGTACAATGAGCAGTTCTTC.

This clonotype was seen ten or more times. The J gene is TRBJ1-1, the V gene TRBV12-5; D is uncertain. Germline V gene data show CDR1 as LGHNT and CDR2 as FRNRAP. Trimming left V 8 bases short and J 0 bases short, with 10 bases between. This CDR3 spans 13 amino acids. The CDR3, as DNA: TGTGCTAGTTCCCCTGGGGTGAACACTGAAGCTTTCTTT. The encoded protein is CASSPGVNTEAFF.